The 23 T cell receptor beta chains below were found in one sample sequenced in a study of radiotherapy plus CTLA-4 blockade in lung cancer. The table came from immunoSEQ multiplex PCR; TCRdb's copy has only in-frame clones and leaves some out. Among approximately 57,000 clones listed, approximately 82% were seen once. Here the sequenced sample was peripheral blood, taken from a patient treated with radiotherapy plus ipilimumab. These receptors were taken from a human donor with non-small cell lung cancer whose response to radiotherapy plus ipilimumab could not be evaluated.

The chain carries TRBV28 and TRBJ2-1; D possibly corresponds to TRBD2 (6 bases). Trimming shortened V by 3 bases and J by 6 bases, and 15 bases separated the two germline ends. CDR1 is MDHEN and CDR2 is SYDVKM in the germline V gene. The CDR3 length is 15 residues. CDR3 in DNA: TGTGCCAGCAGTTTCACCGGGAGATGGGCCAATGAGCAGTTCTTC. Translated: CASSFTGRWANEQFF.

The chain carries TRBV7-2 and TRBJ2-7; TRBD1 matches at 12 bases. The CDR3 sequence is 15 residues long. Germline loops: CDR1 SGHTA, CDR2 FQGNSA. The V gene end was trimmed by 4 bases and the J gene end by 7 bases; junction bases not matched to a gene: 8. CDR3 region: CASSSSGTGGIEQYF. As DNA, the CDR3 is TGTGCCAGCAGCTCATCCGGGACAGGGGGCATAGAGCAGTACTTC.

V and J are TRBV11-3 and TRBJ2-1, with D possibly being TRBD2 (6 bases). In germline, CDR1 is SGHNT, CDR2 YENEEA. Trimming cost V 0 bases and J 10 bases, with 19 bases left between them. This CDR3 has 16 amino acids. The CDR3 region is CASSLDGGLRIGEQFF. For the CDR3, the DNA is TGTGCCAGCAGCTTAGATGGGGGACTTCGAATAGGCGAGCAGTTCTTC.

V and J are TRBV4-3 and TRBJ2-7; 11 bases line up with TRBD2. CDR1 LGHNA and CDR2 YSLEER come from the germline V gene. The CDR3 contains 17 residues. V lost 1 base to trimming and J lost 7 bases; unmatched junction nucleotides: 12. CDR3 DNA: TGCGCCAGCAGCCAAGGGGTAGCGGGAGGGGCCACAAGAGAGCAGTACTTC. As protein: CASSQGVAGGATREQYF.

J is TRBJ2-7 and V is TRBV5-4; the match to TRBD1 covers 9 bases. Germline loops: CDR1 SGHNT, CDR2 YYREEE (reference sequence). With V trimmed by 4 bases and J by 1 base, 9 bases remained unmatched. CDR3 length equals 16 residues. The CDR3 nucleotides are TGTGCCAGCAGCCTGATGACCGGGACAGGGTCCTACGAGCAGTACTTC. Its protein product is CASSLMTGTGSYEQYF.

The chain is built from TRBV10-2 and TRBJ2-5; maybe TRBD1 (5 bases). The germline gives CDR1 WSHSY, CDR2 SAAADI. CDR3 length: 14 amino acids. Trimming cost V 2 bases and J 3 bases, with 10 bases left between them. This CDR3 is CASSEGTGEETQYF. The CDR3 nucleotides read TGCGCCAGCAGTGAGGGAACAGGAGAAGAGACCCAGTACTTC.

The rearrangement uses TRBV19 and TRBJ1-5; possible D gene TRBD1, 5 bases. The ends were cut back, 4 bases at V and 11 bases at J, with 15 bases in the middle. CDR3 size: 13 residues. Looked up from germline, CDR1 is LNHDA and CDR2 is SQIVND (reference sequence). The CDR3 is CASSKEGPTAQHF. CDR3 DNA: TGTGCCAGTAGTAAGGAGGGGCCAACAGCCCAGCATTTT.

The chain carries TRBV7-2 and TRBJ2-3; D gene ambiguous. The length of the CDR3 is 15 residues. Per the germline V gene, CDR1 is SGHTA and CDR2 is FQGNSA. The ends were cut back, 5 bases at V and 5 bases at J, with 17 bases in the middle. CDR3 sequence (DNA): TGTGCCAGCAGCCAGAGCTCGGGTGTGAGAGATACGCAGTATTTT. Translated, it gives CASSQSSGVRDTQYF.

The chain couples TRBV10-1 to TRBJ2-5; 9 positions agree with TRBD2. The CDR3 totals 15 residues. CDR1 is WNHNN, CDR2 SYGVQD, per germline (reference sequence). With V trimmed by 8 bases and J by 2 bases, 9 bases remained unmatched. CDR3 nucleotide sequence: TGCGCCAGCCCCAGGGAAGCGGGGGGACAAGAGACCCAGTACTTC. This gives the protein CASPREAGGQETQYF.

V is TRBV20-1 and J is TRBJ2-7; TRBD1 might be the D (5 bases). CDR1 is DFQATT, CDR2 SNEGSKA, per germline (reference sequence). The CDR3 length is 11 residues. The V gene lost 5 bases and the J gene lost 5 bases, with 10 bases spanning the gap. The CDR3 DNA reads as TGCAGTGCTCAACAGGTCCACGAGCAGTACTTC. Protein product: CSAQQVHEQYF.

This clone appeared a few times. The same CDR3 also results from other DNA sequences found in this sample. This chain links TRBV5-4 with TRBJ2-3; no clear D. CDR1 SGHNT and CDR2 YYREEE come from the germline V gene (reference sequence). With 2 bases removed from V and 3 bases from J, the gap between germline ends came to 7 bases. The CDR3 sequence is 13 residues long. In DNA form, the CDR3 reads TGTGCCAGCAGCTTCGGGTTGACAGATACGCAGTATTTT. Its translation is CASSFGLTDTQYF.

The V and J genes are TRBV11-3 and TRBJ1-1, with D unclear. Germline values: CDR1 SGHNT, CDR2 YENEEA. The CDR3 is 13 residues long. Trimming left V 0 bases short and J 3 bases short, with 5 bases between. The CDR3 coding sequence is TGTGCCAGCAGCTTAGAGGCAGACACTGAAGCTTTCTTT. It yields the protein CASSLEADTEAFF.

This chain connects TRBV5-6 to TRBJ2-7; possible D gene TRBD1, 6 bases. This CDR3 has 13 amino acids. Trimming removed 4 bases at V and 3 bases at J, with 11 bases between. The germline gives CDR1 SGHDT, CDR2 YYEEEE. CDR3 sequence reads: CASSPGHNYEQYF. CDR3 bases: TGTGCCAGCAGCCCGGGACATAACTACGAGCAGTACTTC.

The V and J genes are TRBV5-1 and TRBJ2-5, with D tentatively TRBD2 (6 bases). CDR3 size: 13 residues. The V and J ends lost 4 bases and 5 bases respectively, with 12 bases between them. From germline, CDR1 is SGHRS and CDR2 YFSETQ. Written as DNA, the CDR3 is TGCGCCAGCAGCCGGGGGTTTGCGGAGACCCAGTACTTC. Translated: CASSRGFAETQYF.

The rearrangement uses TRBV5-5 and TRBJ2-1, with TRBD2 matching 10 bases. From germline, CDR1 is SGHKS and CDR2 YYEKEE (reference sequence). The J segment lost 3 bases and the V segment lost 6 bases, leaving 6 bases of the junction unmatched. CDR3 length: 15 amino acids. For the CDR3, the DNA is TGTGCCAGCACCGCCGGACTAGCGGACTACAATGAGCAGTTCTTC. Translated: CASTAGLADYNEQFF.

V and J are TRBV10-2 and TRBJ2-6; 8 nucleotides agree with TRBD1. Germline lookup yields CDR1 WSHSY and CDR2 SAAADI. The CDR3 is 14 amino acids. V shed 8 bases, J shed 2 bases, and the junction held 2 bases outside the gene matches. DNA of the CDR3: TGCGCCAGCGAGACAGGGGCTGGGGCCAACGTCCTGACTTTC. It codes for CASETGAGANVLTF.

V is TRBV5-1 and J is TRBJ2-1; the match to TRBD2 covers 7 bases. The CDR3 is 15 amino acids. J was trimmed by 0 bases and V by 2 bases; bases with no gene match: 2. Looked up from germline, CDR1 is SGHRS and CDR2 is YFSETQ. CDR3 region: CASSLAGTSYNEQFF. The CDR3 DNA reads TGCGCCAGCAGCTTAGCGGGAACCTCCTACAATGAGCAGTTCTTC.

CDR3: CASKVEGGIEAFF. The CDR3 coding sequence is TGTGCCAGTAAAGTTGAGGGGGGGATAGAAGCTTTCTTT. This rearrangement joins TRBV19 to TRBJ1-1, with D perhaps TRBD1 (6 bases). The CDR3 loop spans 13 amino acids. The ends were cut back, 7 bases at V and 8 bases at J, with 17 bases in the middle. Germline CDR1 is LNHDA and CDR2 is SQIVND (reference sequence).

The chain employs TRBV19 and TRBJ1-3; 8 bases agree with TRBD1. Germline values: CDR1 LNHDA, CDR2 SQIVND (reference sequence). The CDR3 extends over 14 amino acids. Trimming removed 6 bases from V and 4 bases from J; junction bases left unmatched: 5. In DNA, the CDR3 is TGTGCCAGTAGGGATGGACAGGGCGGAAACACCATATATTTT. Residues: CASRDGQGGNTIYF.

The chain couples TRBV28 to TRBJ2-3; 8 bases are a match to TRBD2. Germline-derived CDR1 and CDR2 are MDHEN and SYDVKM. J was trimmed by 1 base and V by 8 bases; bases with no gene match: 11. This CDR3 is 16 amino acids long. CDR3 nucleotides: TGTGCCAGCCTTCGAGCGGGAGCCCGAGGCACAGATACGCAGTATTTT. This encodes CASLRAGARGTDTQYF.

This clone was counted only a few times. The chain joins TRBV10-2 to TRBJ1-3; no clear D gene. V was clipped by 4 bases and J by 4 bases, with 8 bases between them. The CDR3 length is 13 residues. Germline values: CDR1 WSHSY, CDR2 SAAADI. The CDR3 DNA reads as TGCGCCAGCAGTGTGTCAGAGGGAAACACCATATATTTT. Translated: CASSVSEGNTIYF.

The chain links TRBV30 to TRBJ1-2; 10 nucleotides align to TRBD1. The germline gives CDR1 GTSNPN, CDR2 SVGIG (reference sequence). The CDR3 extends over 12 amino acids. The ends lost 2 bases at V and 8 bases at J; junction bases unmatched: 2. The CDR3 nucleotides read TGTGCCTGGAGTCAGACAGGGGGCGGCTACACCTTC. Residues: CAWSQTGGGYTF.

The V gene is TRBV6-5, the J gene TRBJ2-2; tentative D call: TRBD1 (5 bases). V was cut by 8 bases and J by 6 bases, with 19 bases left in between. This CDR3 contains 15 residues. CDR1 is MNHEY and CDR2 is SVGAGI in the germline V gene. The CDR3 sequence: CASVQTVRSAGELFF. CDR3 in DNA: TGTGCCAGCGTGCAGACAGTTAGGAGCGCCGGGGAGCTGTTTTTT.